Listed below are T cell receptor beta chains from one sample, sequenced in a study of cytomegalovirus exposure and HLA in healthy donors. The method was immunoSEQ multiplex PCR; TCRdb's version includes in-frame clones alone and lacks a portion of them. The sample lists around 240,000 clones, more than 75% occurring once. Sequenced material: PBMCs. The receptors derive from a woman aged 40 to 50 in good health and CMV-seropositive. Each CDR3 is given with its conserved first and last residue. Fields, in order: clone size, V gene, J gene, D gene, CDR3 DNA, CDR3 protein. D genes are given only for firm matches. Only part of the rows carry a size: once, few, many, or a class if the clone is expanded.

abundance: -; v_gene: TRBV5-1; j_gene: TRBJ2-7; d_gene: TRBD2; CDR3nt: TGCGCCAGCAGCTTGGGGCTAGCGGGGGCCTCCTCCTACGAGCAGTACTTC; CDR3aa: CASSLGLAGASSYEQYF
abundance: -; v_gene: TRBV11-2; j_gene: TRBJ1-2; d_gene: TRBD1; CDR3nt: TGTGCCAGCAGACAGGGGTCCGGGGGCTACACCTTC; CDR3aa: CASRQGSGGYTF
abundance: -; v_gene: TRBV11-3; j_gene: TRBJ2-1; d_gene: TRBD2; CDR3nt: TGTGCCAGCAGTTCTCGGGGGGATGAGCAGTTCTTC; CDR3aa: CASSSRGDEQFF
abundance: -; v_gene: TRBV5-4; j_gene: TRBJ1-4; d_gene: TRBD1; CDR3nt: TGTGCCAGCAGCTGGGACAGGGGTGAAAAACTGTTTTTT; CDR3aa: CASSWDRGEKLFF
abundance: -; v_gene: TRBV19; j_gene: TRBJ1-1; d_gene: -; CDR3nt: TGTGCCAGTAGTAATCTGTTGAACACTGAAGCTTTCTTT; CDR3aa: CASSNLLNTEAFF
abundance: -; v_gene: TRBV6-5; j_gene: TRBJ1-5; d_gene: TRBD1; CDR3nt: TGTGCCAGCAGTCCCAGACAGGGGACGAATCAGCCCCAGCATTTT; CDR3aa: CASSPRQGTNQPQHF
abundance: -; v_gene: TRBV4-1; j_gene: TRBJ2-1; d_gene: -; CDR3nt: TGCGCCAGCAGCCTCTCCGGGACAACGTACAATGAGCAGTTCTTC; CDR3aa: CASSLSGTTYNEQFF
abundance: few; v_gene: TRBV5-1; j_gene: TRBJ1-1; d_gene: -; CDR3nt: TGCGCCAGCAGCTTGGGCCGGGGCACTGAAGCTTTCTTT; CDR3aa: CASSLGRGTEAFF
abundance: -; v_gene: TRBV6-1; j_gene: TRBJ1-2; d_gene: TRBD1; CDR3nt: TGTGCCAGCAGTCCCACACAGGGGGCGCATGGCTACACCTTC; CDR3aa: CASSPTQGAHGYTF
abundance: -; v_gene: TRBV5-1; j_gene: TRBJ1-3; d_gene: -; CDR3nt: TGCGCCAGCAATACAGACCCCTCTGGAAACACCATATATTTT; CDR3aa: CASNTDPSGNTIYF
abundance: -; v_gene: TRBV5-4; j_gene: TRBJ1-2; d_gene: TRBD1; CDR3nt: TGTGCCAGCAGCCTTACAGGGGCATATGGCTACACCTTC; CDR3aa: CASSLTGAYGYTF
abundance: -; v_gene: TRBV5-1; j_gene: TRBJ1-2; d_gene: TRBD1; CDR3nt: TGCGCCAGCAGCTCCAGGACAGGGTCCAACTATGGCTACACCTTC; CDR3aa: CASSSRTGSNYGYTF
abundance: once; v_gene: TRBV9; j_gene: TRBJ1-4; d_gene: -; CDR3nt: TGTGCCAGCAGCTTAAGGGGCAAGACTAATGAAAAACTGTTTTTT; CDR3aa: CASSLRGKTNEKLFF
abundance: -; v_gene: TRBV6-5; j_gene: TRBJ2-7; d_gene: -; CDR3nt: TGTGCCAGCAGGGGGCCAGGGGATTCCTACGAGCAGTACTTC; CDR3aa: CASRGPGDSYEQYF
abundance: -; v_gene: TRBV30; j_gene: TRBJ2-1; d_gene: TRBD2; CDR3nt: TGTGCCTGGAACCCCTCGTGGAGCGGGAGGTCGAATGAGCAGTTCTTC; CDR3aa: CAWNPSWSGRSNEQFF
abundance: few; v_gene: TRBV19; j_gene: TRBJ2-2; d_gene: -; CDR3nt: TGTGCCAGTAGTATAGTAACACCCGCGAACACCGGGGAGCTGTTTTTT; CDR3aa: CASSIVTPANTGELFF
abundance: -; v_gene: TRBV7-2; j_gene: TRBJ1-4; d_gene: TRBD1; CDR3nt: TGTGCCAGCAGCTTGTCGACAGGGGCTGAAAAACTGTTTTTT; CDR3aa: CASSLSTGAEKLFF
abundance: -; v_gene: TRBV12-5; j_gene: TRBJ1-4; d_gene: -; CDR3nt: TGTGCTAGTGCCCAGGTGGGTGAAAAACTGTTTTTT; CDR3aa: CASAQVGEKLFF
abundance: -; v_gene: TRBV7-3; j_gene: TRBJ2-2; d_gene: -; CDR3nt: TGTGCCAGCAGCTTCACCCAGTCCGGGGAGCTGTTTTTT; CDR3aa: CASSFTQSGELFF
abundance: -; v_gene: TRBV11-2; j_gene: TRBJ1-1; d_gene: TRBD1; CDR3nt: TGTGCCAGCAGCCCCCTTCAGGGGGGCGGCACTGAAGCTTTCTTT; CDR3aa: CASSPLQGGGTEAFF
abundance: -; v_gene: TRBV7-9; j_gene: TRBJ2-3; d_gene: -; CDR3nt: TGTGCCAGCAGCCATACAGGAGGGGTCGCAGATACGCAGTATTTT; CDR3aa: CASSHTGGVADTQYF
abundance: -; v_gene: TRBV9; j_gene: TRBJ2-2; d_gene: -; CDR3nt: TGTGCCAGCAGGGGGGGTCCAAAGAACACCGGGGAGCTGTTTTTT; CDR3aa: CASRGGPKNTGELFF
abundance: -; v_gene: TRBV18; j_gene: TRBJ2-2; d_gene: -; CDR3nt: TGTGCCAGCTCACCAGGGGCAAACGGGGAGCTGTTTTTT; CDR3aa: CASSPGANGELFF
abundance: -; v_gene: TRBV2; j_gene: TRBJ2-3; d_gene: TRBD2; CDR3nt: TGTGCCAGCATTATGACTAGCGGGGGCCTAAATACGCAGTATTTT; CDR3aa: CASIMTSGGLNTQYF
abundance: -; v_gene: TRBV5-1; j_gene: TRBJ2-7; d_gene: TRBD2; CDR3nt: TGCGCCAGCAGCCCAGAAGCGGGGGCGGGGAGGGAGCAGTACTTC; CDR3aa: CASSPEAGAGREQYF
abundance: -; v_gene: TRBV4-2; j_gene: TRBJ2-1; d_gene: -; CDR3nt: TGTGCCAGCAGCCAACACAGGGCGGACTCCAATGAGCAGTTCTTC; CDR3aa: CASSQHRADSNEQFF